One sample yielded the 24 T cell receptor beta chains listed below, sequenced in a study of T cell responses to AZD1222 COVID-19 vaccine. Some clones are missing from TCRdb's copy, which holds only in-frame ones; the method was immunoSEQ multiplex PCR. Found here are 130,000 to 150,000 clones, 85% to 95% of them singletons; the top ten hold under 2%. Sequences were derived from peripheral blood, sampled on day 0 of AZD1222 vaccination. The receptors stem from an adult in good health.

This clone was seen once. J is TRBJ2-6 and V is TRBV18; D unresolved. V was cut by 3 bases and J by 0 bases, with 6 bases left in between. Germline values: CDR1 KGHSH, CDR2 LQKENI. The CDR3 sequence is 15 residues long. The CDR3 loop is CASSPQASGANVLTF. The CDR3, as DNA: TGTGCCAGCTCACCCCAAGCCTCTGGGGCCAACGTCCTGACTTTC.

CDR3 DNA: TGTGCCAGTAGTATAGAGGGAGGGTTCTCTGGGGCCAACGTCCTGACTTTC. It yields the protein CASSIEGGFSGANVLTF. This chain uses TRBV19 with TRBJ2-6; TRBD2 matches 7 bases. The CDR3 is 17 amino acids. Trimming at V came to 0 bases and at J to 0 bases, leaving 2 bases not matched to a gene. Per the germline V gene, CDR1 is LNHDA and CDR2 is SQIVND (reference sequence).

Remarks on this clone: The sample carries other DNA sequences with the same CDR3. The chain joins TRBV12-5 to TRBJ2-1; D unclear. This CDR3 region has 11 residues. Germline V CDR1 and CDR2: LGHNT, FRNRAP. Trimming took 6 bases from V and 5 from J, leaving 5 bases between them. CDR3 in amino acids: CASGLNNEQFF. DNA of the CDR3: TGTGCTAGTGGCCTCAACAATGAGCAGTTCTTC.

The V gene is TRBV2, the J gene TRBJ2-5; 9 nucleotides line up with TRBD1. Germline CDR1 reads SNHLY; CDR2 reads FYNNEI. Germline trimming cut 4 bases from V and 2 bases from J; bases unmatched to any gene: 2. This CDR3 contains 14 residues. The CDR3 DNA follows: TGTGCCAGCAGTGGAGGGACAGGGCAAGAGACCCAGTACTTC. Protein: CASSGGTGQETQYF.

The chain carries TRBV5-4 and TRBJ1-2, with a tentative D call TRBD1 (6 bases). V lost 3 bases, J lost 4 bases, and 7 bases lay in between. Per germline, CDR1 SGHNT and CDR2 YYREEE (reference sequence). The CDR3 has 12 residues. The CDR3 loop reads CASSSGAYGYTF. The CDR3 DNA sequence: TGTGCCAGCAGCTCAGGGGCCTATGGCTACACCTTC.

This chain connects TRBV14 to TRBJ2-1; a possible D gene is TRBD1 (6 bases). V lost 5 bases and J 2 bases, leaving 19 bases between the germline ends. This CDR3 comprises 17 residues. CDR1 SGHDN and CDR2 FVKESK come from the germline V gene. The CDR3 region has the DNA TGTGCCAGCAGCGTCCCAAGGGGGACGTCGACCTACAATGAGCAGTTCTTC. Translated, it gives CASSVPRGTSTYNEQFF.

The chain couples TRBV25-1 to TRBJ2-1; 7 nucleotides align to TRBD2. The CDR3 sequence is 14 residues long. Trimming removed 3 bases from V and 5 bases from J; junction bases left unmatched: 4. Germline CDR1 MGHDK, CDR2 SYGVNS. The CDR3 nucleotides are TGTGCCAGCAGTGATTGGGGGGGGAACAATGAGCAGTTCTTC. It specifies CASSDWGGNNEQFF.

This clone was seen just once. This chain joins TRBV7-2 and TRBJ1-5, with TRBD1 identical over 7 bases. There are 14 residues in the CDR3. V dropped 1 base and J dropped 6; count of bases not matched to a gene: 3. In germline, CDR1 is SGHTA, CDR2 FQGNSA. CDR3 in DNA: TGTGCCAGCAGCTTAGGCAGGGGGTCTCAGCCCCAGCATTTT. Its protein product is CASSLGRGSQPQHF.

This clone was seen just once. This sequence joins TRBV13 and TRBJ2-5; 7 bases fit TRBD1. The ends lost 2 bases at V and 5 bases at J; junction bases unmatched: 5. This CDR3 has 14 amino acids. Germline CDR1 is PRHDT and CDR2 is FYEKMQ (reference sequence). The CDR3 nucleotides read TGTGCCAGCAGCTTAAGGACAGGTCGGGAGACCCAGTACTTC. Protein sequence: CASSLRTGRETQYF.

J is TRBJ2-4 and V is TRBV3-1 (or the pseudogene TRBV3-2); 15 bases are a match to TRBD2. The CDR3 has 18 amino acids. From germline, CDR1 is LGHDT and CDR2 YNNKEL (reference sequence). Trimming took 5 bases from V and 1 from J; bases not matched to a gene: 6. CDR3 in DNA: TGTGCCAGCAGCAGGACTAGCGGGAGGGCCTGGGCCAAAAACATTCAGTACTTC. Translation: CASSRTSGRAWAKNIQYF.

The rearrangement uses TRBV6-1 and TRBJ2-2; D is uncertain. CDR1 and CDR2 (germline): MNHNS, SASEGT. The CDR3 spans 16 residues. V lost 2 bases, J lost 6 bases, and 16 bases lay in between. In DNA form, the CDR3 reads TGTGCCAGCAGTGAACGAGGACGGGCCACGTCCGGGGAGCTGTTTTTT. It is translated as CASSERGRATSGELFF.

The CDR3 loop is CASSYSRQGIHTQYF. In DNA, the CDR3 is TGTGCCAGCAGTTACTCGAGGCAGGGAATACATACGCAGTATTTT. The chain has TRBV6-5 and TRBJ2-3, with a weak D call TRBD1 (5 bases). Trimming pared 0 bases from V and 7 bases from J, leaving 14 bases between. This CDR3 comprises 15 residues. Germline CDR1 reads MNHEY; CDR2 reads SVGAGI.

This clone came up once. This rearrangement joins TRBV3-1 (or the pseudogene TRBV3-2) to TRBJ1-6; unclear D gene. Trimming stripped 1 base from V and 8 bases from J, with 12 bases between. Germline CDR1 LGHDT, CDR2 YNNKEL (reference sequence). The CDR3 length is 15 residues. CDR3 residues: CASSQGTPSDSPLHF. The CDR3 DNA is TGTGCCAGCAGCCAAGGAACGCCTTCGGATTCACCCCTCCACTTT.

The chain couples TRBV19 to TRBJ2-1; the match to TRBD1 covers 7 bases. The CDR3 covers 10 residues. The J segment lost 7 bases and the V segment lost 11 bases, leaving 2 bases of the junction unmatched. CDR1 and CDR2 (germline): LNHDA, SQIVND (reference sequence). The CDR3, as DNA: TGTGCCCGCAGGGGGAATGAGCAGTTCTTC. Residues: CARRGNEQFF. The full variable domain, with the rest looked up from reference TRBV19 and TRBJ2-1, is DGGITQSPKYLFRKEGQNVTLSCEQNLNHDAMYWYRQDPGQGLRLIYYSQIVNDFQKGDIAEGYSVSREKKESFPLTVTSAQKNPTAFYLCARRGNEQFFGPGTRLTVL.

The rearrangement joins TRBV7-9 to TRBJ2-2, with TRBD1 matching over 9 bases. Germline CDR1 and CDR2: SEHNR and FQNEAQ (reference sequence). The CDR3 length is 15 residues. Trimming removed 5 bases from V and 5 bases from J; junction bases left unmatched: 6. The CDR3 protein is CASSRTGGRTGELFF. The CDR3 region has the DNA TGTGCCAGCAGCCGTACAGGGGGCAGGACCGGGGAGCTGTTTTTT.

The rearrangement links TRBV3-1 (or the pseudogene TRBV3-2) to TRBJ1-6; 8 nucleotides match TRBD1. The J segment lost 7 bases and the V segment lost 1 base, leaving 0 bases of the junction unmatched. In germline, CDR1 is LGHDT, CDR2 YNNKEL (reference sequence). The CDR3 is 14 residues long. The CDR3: CASSQGQGNSPLHF. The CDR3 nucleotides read TGTGCCAGCAGCCAAGGACAGGGGAATTCACCCCTCCACTTT.

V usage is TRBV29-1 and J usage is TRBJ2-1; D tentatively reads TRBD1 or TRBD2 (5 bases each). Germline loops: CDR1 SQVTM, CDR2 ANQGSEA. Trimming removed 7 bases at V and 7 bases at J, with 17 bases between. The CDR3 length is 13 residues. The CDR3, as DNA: TGCAGCGCGCACGGGACGGCTGCTAATGAGCAGTTCTTC. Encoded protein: CSAHGTAANEQFF.

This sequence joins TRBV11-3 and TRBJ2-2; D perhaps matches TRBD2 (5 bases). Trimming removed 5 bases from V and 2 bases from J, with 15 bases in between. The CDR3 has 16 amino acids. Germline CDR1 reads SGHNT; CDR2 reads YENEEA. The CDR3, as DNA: TGTGCCAGCAGCGTGGACTCCCAAATAAACACCGGGGAGCTGTTTTTT. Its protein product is CASSVDSQINTGELFF.

The CDR3 nucleotides are TGTGCCAGCAACCCAAAGTTTGCGGGGCGGAAGAACACTGAAGCTTTCTTT. It translates to CASNPKFAGRKNTEAFF. The V call is TRBV9, the J call TRBJ1-1; tentative D call: TRBD1 (5 bases). This CDR3 comprises 17 residues. V was clipped by 6 bases and J by 1 base, with 22 bases between them. Germline CDR1 is SGDLS and CDR2 is YYNGEE.

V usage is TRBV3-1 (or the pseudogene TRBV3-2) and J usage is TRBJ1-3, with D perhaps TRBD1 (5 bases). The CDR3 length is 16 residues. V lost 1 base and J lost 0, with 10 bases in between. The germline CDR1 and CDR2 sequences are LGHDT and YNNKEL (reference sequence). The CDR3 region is CASSQGHGGSGNTIYF. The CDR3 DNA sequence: TGTGCCAGCAGCCAAGGTCATGGGGGCTCTGGAAACACCATATATTTT.

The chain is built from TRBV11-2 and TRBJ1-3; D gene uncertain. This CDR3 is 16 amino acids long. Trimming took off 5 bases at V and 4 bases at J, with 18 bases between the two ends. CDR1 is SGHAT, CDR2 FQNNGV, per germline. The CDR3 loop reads CASSPSAGRTGNTIYF. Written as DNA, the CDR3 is TGTGCCAGCAGCCCGTCAGCGGGCAGAACGGGAAACACCATATATTTT.

This CDR3 reads CASSPLGYGYTF. CDR3 nucleotide sequence: TGTGCCAGCAGCCCCCTCGGCTATGGCTACACCTTC. This chain links TRBV16 with TRBJ1-2; D gene uncertain. CDR3 length: 12 residues. Looked up from germline, CDR1 is KGHSY and CDR2 is FQNENV. V was cut by 4 bases and J by 4 bases, with 7 bases left in between.

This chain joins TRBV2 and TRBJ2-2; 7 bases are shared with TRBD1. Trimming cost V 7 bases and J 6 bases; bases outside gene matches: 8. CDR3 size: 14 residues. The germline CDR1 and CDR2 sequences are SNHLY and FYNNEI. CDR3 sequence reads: CASTRQGGSGELFF. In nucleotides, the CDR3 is TGTGCCAGCACCCGACAGGGCGGTTCCGGGGAGCTGTTTTTT.

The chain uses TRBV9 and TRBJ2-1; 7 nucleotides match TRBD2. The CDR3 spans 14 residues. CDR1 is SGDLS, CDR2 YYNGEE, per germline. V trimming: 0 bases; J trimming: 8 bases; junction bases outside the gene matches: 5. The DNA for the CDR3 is TGTGCCAGCAGCGTAGGGAGCGGGAAGGATGAGCAGTTCTTC. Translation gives CASSVGSGKDEQFF.